The T cell receptor beta chain described here comes from a study of control samples from healthy donors and cancer patients. Assay: immunoSEQ multiplex PCR; the TCRdb copy retains only in-frame clones and omits some. The sample has 65,000 to 80,000 clones; roughly 90% are singletons. The V end lost 4 bases, the J end lost 3 bases, and 7 bases lay between the germline ends. Germline V gene sequence: CDR1 ENHRY, CDR2 SYGVKD. The CDR3 is 12 amino acids. The sequenced material came from PBMCs. The receptor comes from a woman aged 45-60 years with colorectal cancer. V is TRBV10-3 and J is TRBJ2-7; D is perhaps TRBD2 (5 bases). In DNA, the CDR3 is TGTGCCATCAGTGGGACTGACTACGAGCAGTACGTC. Its translation: CAISGTDYEQYV.